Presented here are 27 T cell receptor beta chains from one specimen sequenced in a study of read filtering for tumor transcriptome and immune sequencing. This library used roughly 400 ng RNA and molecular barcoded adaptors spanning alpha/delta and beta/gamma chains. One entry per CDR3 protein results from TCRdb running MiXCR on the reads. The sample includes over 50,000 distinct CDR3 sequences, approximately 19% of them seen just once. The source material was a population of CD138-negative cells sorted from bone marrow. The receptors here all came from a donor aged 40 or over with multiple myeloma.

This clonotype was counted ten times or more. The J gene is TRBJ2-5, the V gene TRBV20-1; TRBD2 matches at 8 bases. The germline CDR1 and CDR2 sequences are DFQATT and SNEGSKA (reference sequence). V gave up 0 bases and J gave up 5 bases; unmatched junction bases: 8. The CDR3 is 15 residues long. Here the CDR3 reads CSARDPGGGRETQYF. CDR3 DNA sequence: TGCAGTGCTAGAGATCCCGGGGGCGGGAGGGAGACCCAGTACTTC.

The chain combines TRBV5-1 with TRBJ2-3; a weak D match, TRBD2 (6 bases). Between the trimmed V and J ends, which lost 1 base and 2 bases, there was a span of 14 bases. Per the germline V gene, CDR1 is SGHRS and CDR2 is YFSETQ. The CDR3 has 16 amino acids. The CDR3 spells CASSLSPGVNTDTQYF. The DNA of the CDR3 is TGCGCCAGCAGCTTGTCTCCGGGGGTAAACACAGATACGCAGTATTTT.

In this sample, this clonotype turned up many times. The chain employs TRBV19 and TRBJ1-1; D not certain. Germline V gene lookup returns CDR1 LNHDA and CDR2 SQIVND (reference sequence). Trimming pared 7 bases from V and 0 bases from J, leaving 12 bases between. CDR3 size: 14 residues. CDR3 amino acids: CASTTQQMNTEAFF. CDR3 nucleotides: TGTGCCAGTACCACTCAGCAGATGAACACTGAAGCTTTCTTT.

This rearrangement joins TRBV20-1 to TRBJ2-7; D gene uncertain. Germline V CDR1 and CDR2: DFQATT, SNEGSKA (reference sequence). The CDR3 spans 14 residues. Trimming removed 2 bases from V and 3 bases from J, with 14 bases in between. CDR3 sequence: CSARSQLSFYEQYF. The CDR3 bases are TGCAGTGCTAGATCTCAGTTGAGCTTCTACGAGCAGTACTTC.

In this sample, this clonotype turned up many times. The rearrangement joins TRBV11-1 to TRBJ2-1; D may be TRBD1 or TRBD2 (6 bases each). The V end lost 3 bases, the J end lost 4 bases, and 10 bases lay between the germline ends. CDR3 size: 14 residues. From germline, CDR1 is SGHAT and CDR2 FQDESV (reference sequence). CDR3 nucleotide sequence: TGTGCCAGCAGCTTCCGGGGGCAGTACAATGAGCAGTTCTTC. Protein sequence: CASSFRGQYNEQFF.

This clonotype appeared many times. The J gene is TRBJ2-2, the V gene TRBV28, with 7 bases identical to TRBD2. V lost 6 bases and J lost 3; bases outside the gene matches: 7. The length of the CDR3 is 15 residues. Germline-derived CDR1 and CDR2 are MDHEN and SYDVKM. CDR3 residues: CASSQGTTDTGELFF. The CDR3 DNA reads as TGTGCCAGCAGCCAAGGGACTACTGACACCGGGGAGCTGTTTTTT. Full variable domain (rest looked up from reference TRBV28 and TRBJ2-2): DVKVTQSSRYLVKRTGEKVFLECVQDMDHENMFWYRQDPGLGLRLIYFSYDVKMKEKGDIPEGYSVSREKKERFSLILESASTNQTSMYLCASSQGTTDTGELFFGEGSRLTVL.

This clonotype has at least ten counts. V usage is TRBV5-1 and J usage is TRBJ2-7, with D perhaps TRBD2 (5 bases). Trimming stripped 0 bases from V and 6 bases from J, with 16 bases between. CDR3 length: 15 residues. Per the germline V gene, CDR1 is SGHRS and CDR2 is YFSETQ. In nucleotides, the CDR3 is TGCGCCAGCAGCTTGGTAGTCGGCGAGCGGTTCGAGCAGTACTTC. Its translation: CASSLVVGERFEQYF. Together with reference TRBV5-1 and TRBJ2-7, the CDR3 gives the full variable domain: KAGVTQTPRYLIKTRGQQVTLSCSPISGHRSVSWYQQTPGQGLQFLFEYFSETQRNKGNFPGRFSGRQFSNSRSEMNVSTLELGDSALYLCASSLVVGERFEQYFGPGTRLTVT.

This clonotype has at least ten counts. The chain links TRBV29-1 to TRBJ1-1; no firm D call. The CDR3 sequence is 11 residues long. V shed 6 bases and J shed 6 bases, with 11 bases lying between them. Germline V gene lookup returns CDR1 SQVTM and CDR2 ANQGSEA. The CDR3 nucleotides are TGCAGCGTCACTCCGGCGGCTGAAGCTTTCTTT. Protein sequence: CSVTPAAEAFF.

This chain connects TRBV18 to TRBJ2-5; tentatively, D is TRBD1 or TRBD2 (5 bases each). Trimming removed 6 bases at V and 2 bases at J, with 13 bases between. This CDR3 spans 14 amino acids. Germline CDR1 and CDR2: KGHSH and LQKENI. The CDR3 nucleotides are TGTGCCAGCTCGGGACCAATTTCTCAAGAGACCCAGTACTTC. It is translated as CASSGPISQETQYF. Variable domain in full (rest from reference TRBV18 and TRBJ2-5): NAGVMQNPRHLVRRRGQEARLRCSPMKGHSHVYWYRQLPEEGLKFMVYLQKENIIDESGMPKERFSAEFPKEGPSILRIQQVVRGDSAAYFCASSGPISQETQYFGPGTRLLVL.

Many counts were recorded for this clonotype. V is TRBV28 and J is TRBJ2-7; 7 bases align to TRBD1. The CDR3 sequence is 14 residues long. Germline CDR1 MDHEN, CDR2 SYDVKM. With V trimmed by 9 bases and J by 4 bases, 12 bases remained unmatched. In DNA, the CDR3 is TGTGCCAGTAGGGACAGTCCGAAAGATTACGAGCAGTACTTC. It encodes CASRDSPKDYEQYF.

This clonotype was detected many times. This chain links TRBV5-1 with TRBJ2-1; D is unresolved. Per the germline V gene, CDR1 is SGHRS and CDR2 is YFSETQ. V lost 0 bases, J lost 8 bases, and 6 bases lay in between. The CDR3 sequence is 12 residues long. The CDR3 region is CASSLGIDEQFF. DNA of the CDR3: TGCGCCAGCAGCTTGGGGATCGATGAGCAGTTCTTC.

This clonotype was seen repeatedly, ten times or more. DNA of the CDR3: TGTGCCAGCACTCAACGGGCTGCTAGCGGGGGGACCGGGGCCGGGGAGCTGTTTTTT. This encodes CASTQRAASGGTGAGELFF. The chain links TRBV11-3 to TRBJ2-2, with 11 nucleotides matching TRBD2. The CDR3 is 19 residues long. The trim removed 7 bases at V and 6 bases at J, leaving 19 bases unmatched. CDR1 SGHNT and CDR2 YENEEA come from the germline V gene.

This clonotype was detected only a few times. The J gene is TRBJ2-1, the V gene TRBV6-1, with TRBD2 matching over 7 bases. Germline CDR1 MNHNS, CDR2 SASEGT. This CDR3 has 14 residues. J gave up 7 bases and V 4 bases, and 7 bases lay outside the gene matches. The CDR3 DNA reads TGTGCCAGCAGTGTTTCTAGCGGCCGTAATGAGCAGTTCTTC. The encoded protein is CASSVSSGRNEQFF.

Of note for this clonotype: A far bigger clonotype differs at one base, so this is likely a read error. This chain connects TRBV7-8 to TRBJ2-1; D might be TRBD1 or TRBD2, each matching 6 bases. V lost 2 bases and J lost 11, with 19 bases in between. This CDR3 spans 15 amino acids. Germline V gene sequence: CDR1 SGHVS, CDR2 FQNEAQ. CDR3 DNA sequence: TGTGCCAGCAGCTTAAGTGGAGGGGGGCATAGTAAGCAGTTCTTC. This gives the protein CASSLSGGGHSKQFF. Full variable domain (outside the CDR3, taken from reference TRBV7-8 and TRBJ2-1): GAGVSQSPRYKVAKRGQDVALRCDPISGHVSLFWYQQALGQGPEFLTYFQNEAQLDKSGLPSDRFFAERPEGSVSTLKIQRTQQEDSAVYLCASSLSGGGHSKQFFGPGTRLTVL.

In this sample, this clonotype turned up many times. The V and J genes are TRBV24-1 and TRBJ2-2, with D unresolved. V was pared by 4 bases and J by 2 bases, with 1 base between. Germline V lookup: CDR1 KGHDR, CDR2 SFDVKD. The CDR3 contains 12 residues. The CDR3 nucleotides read TGTGCCACCAGTGAAAACACCGGGGAGCTGTTTTTT. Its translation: CATSENTGELFF.

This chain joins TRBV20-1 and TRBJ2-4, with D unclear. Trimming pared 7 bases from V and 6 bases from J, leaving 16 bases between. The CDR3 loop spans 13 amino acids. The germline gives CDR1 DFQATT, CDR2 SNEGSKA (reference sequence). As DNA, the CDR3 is TGCAGTGGCCACTACCGCTTTCGAAACATTCAGTACTTC. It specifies CSGHYRFRNIQYF.

CDR3 in DNA: TGTGCCAGCAGACCGGGACAGTCCTACAATGAGCAGTTCTTC. Translated: CASRPGQSYNEQFF. The rearrangement joins TRBV11-3 to TRBJ2-1, with 7 bases that match TRBD1. Germline trimming cut 6 bases from V and 1 base from J; bases unmatched to any gene: 3. This CDR3 contains 14 residues. From germline, CDR1 is SGHNT and CDR2 YENEEA.

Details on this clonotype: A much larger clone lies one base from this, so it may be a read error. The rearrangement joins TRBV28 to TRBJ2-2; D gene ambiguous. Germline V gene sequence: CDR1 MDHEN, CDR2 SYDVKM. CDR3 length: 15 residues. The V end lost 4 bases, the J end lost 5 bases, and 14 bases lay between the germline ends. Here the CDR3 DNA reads TGTGCCAGCAGTTCGCCGAGAGCCAAAACCGGGGAGCTGTTTTTT. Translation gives CASSSPRAKTGELFF.

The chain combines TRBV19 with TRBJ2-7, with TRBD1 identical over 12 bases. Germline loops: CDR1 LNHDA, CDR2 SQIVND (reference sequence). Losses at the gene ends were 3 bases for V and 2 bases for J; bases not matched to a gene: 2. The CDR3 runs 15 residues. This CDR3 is CASSIGTGGTYEQYF. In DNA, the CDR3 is TGTGCCAGTAGTATCGGGACAGGGGGCACCTACGAGCAGTACTTC.

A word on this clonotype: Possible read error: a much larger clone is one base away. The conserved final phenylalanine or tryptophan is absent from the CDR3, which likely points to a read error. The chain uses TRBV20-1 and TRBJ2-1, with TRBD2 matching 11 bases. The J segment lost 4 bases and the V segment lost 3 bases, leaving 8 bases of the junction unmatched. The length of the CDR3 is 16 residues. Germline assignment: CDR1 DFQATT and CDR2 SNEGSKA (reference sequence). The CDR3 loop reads CSARPSASGGYNEQFS. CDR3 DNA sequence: TGCAGTGCTAGGCCCTCGGCTAGCGGGGGGTACAATGAGCAGTTCTCC.

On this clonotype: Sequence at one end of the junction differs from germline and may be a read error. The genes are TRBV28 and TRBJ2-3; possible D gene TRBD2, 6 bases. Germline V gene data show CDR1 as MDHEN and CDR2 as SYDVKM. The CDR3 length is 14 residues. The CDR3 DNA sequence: TGTGCCAGCAGGGGGAGGAGACCCACAGATACGCAGTGTTTT. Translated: CASRGRRPTDTQCF.

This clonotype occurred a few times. CDR3 region: CASSNPSGFQYF. In DNA form, the CDR3 reads TGTGCCAGCAGCAACCCAAGCGGATTTCAGTACTTC. The rearrangement links TRBV7-2 to TRBJ2-7; D possibly corresponds to TRBD2 (5 bases). V dropped 5 bases and J dropped 10 bases, with 15 bases sitting between them. The germline V gene has CDR1 SGHTA and CDR2 FQGNSA. The CDR3 has 12 residues. Combining the CDR3 with reference TRBV7-2 and TRBJ2-7 gives the whole variable domain GAGVSQSPSNKVTEKGKDVELRCDPISGHTALYWYRQSLGQGLEFLIYFQGNSAPDKSGLPSDRFSAERTGGSVSTLTIQRTQQEDSAVYLCASSNPSGFQYFGPGTRLTVT.

The CDR3 spells CASSQEVGQGSGNTIYF. In DNA, the CDR3 is TGTGCCAGCAGCCAAGAAGTGGGACAGGGGTCTGGAAACACCATATATTTT. V usage is TRBV4-2 and J usage is TRBJ1-3; 10 bases are a match to TRBD1. Germline CDR1 is LGHNA and CDR2 is YNFKEQ. This CDR3 is 17 amino acids long. Trimming at V came to 0 bases and at J to 1 base, leaving 3 bases not matched to a gene.

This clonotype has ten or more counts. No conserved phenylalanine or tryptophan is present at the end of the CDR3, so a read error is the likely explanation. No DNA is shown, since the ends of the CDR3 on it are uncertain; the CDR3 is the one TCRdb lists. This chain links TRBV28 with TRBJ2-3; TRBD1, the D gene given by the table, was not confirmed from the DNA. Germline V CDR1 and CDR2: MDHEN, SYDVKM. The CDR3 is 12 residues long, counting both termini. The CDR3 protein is CASSSNRDDLHI.

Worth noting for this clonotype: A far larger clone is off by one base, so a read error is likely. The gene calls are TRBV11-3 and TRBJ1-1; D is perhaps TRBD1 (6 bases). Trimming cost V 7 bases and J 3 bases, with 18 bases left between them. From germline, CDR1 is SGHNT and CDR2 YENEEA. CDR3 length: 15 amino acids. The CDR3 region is CASKGTTLGDTEAFF. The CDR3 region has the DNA TGTGCCAGCAAAGGGACAACCCTTGGGGACACTGAAGCTTTCTTT.

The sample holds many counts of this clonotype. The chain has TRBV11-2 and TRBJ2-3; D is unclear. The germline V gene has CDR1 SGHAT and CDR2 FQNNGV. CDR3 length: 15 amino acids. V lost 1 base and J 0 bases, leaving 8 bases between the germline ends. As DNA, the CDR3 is TGTGCCAGCAGCTTAGGAGCAATGAGCACAGATACGCAGTATTTT. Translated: CASSLGAMSTDTQYF.

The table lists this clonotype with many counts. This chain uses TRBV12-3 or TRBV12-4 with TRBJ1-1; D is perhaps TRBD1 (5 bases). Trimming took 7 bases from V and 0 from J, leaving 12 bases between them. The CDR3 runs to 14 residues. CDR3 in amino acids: CASTRDSLNTEAFF. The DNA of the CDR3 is TGTGCCAGCACTCGGGACTCCTTGAACACTGAAGCTTTCTTT.